This T cell receptor (beta chain) was retrieved from a study of T cells after yellow fever vaccination. Study as a whole: In the case of low-cell-number fractions, SMART-Seq v4 Ultra Low Input was used for preparation. Overall study results and limits: FACS-sorted repertoires might harbor abundant contaminating clonotypes from the bulk population. On re-exposure, the response was weaker but peaked faster, at day 5 versus 15.

This CDR3 has 13 amino acids. The authors made TCR cDNA by 5'RACE template switching, adding a universal primer site and UMIs. TCRdb reprocessed the 5' RACE reads with MiXCR, giving one entry per CDR3 protein. The table has roughly 170,000 distinct CDR3 sequences, roughly 8.8% seen once. Only a few counts were recorded for this clonotype. Antigen: not known. The junction departs from the called germline gene at one end, perhaps through a read error. This specimen consisted of CD8+ T cells sorted from PBMCs, obtained 45 days after the yellow fever booster vaccination. The V gene is TRBV12-3 or TRBV12-4, the J gene TRBJ1-1; D might be TRBD1 (6 bases). The sequence came from a man aged 18 to 30 who received the YFV17D yellow fever vaccine. Here the CDR3 reads CASSPPSRGETFF. CDR3 coding DNA: TGTGCCAGCAGTCCCCCGAGCAGGGGTGAAACTTTCTTT.